The entry below describes one T cell receptor beta chain. The germline V gene encodes CDR1 SEHNR and CDR2 FQNEAQ (reference sequence). This CDR3 has 16 residues. The V end was cut by 1 base, the J end by 0 bases, with 12 bases between. Per the original data handling: Researchers report that nucleated cell counts were estimated from reference gene primer amplification. The method was immunoSEQ multiplex PCR; TCRdb's version includes in-frame clones alone and lacks a portion of them. Clone size and V and J calls were adopted from that table, with D and trimming inferred from the DNA. The table records approximately 270,000 clones, around 88% of them present only once. These data come from a study of blood T cell repertoires in COVID-19. Looking at the study overall: Samples taken during acute and convalescent COVID-19 were collected in the United States, Italy and Spain. T cells, B-cell-depleted T cells, or PBMCs provided the cDNA or gDNA that served as material.

Seattle cases were enrolled at active infection and followed longitudinally. The TCR comes from a woman aged 25 to 39 with COVID-19, enrolled during active disease. V gene TRBV7-9 combines with J gene TRBJ2-5; D possibly corresponds to TRBD1 (5 bases). Source material: peripheral blood. The CDR3 sequence is CASSLVSQGYQETQYF. In nucleotides, the CDR3 is TGTGCCAGCAGCTTAGTTTCGCAGGGCTACCAAGAGACCCAGTACTTC.